These T cell receptor beta chains were read from a single sample in a study of CD8 T cells in Susac syndrome. Each CDR3 protein is one row after TCRdb ran MiXCR on the immunoSEQ multiplex PCR reads. The table records some 180,000 distinct CDR3 sequences, approximately 94% of them present only once. Sequencing was carried out using CD4+ T cells from PBMCs. The receptors originated from a human donor in good health. Each CDR3 is given with its conserved first and last residue. Fields, in order: clone size, J gene, D gene, V gene, CDR3 protein, CDR3 DNA. A D gene is named only where the DNA matches it firmly. A clone size is listed for some rows: how often the clone was seen (once, few, many), or a class if it is expanded.

clone size: -; J gene: TRBJ1-4; D gene: -; V gene: TRBV4-3; CDR3 protein: CASSQEWGLGANEKLFF; CDR3 DNA: TGCGCCAGCAGCCAAGAATGGGGACTAGGAGCTAATGAAAAACTGTTTTTT
clone size: once; J gene: TRBJ2-1; D gene: -; V gene: TRBV4-1; CDR3 protein: CASSPAGALYNEQFF; CDR3 DNA: TGCGCCAGCAGCCCGGCCGGGGCCCTATACAATGAGCAGTTCTTC
clone size: -; J gene: TRBJ2-5; D gene: -; V gene: TRBV6-6; CDR3 protein: CASSSYRVSTEETQYF; CDR3 DNA: TGTGCCAGCAGTAGTTACCGGGTCTCAACGGAGGAGACCCAGTACTTC
clone size: -; J gene: TRBJ2-7; D gene: -; V gene: TRBV5-1; CDR3 protein: CASSAFEDYEQYF; CDR3 DNA: TGCGCCAGCAGCGCCTTTGAAGACTACGAGCAGTACTTC
clone size: once; J gene: TRBJ1-6; D gene: -; V gene: TRBV29-1; CDR3 protein: CSASRGGRSPLHF; CDR3 DNA: TGCAGCGCCTCGAGGGGGGGGAGGTCACCCCTCCACTTT
clone size: -; J gene: TRBJ2-6; D gene: TRBD1; V gene: TRBV7-9; CDR3 protein: CASSLGQGPLKTNVLTF; CDR3 DNA: TGTGCCAGCAGCTTAGGACAGGGGCCCCTAAAGACCAACGTCCTGACTTTC
clone size: -; J gene: TRBJ2-3; D gene: TRBD1; V gene: TRBV29-1; CDR3 protein: CSVEYRGPDTQYF; CDR3 DNA: TGCAGCGTTGAATACAGGGGACCAGATACGCAGTATTTT
clone size: -; J gene: TRBJ2-3; D gene: -; V gene: TRBV4-2; CDR3 protein: CASSPRGPGATDTQYF; CDR3 DNA: TGTGCCAGCAGCCCGCGCGGGCCAGGGGCCACAGATACGCAGTATTTT
clone size: -; J gene: TRBJ1-2; D gene: TRBD1; V gene: TRBV12-3/TRBV12-4; CDR3 protein: CASNSHSGTGSGYTF; CDR3 DNA: TGTGCCAGCAATTCGCATTCCGGGACAGGGTCTGGCTACACCTTC
clone size: -; J gene: TRBJ1-6; D gene: -; V gene: TRBV5-6; CDR3 protein: CASSLAARNNSPLHF; CDR3 DNA: TGTGCCAGCAGCTTGGCCGCCCGAAATAATTCACCCCTCCACTTT
clone size: -; J gene: TRBJ2-3; D gene: TRBD2; V gene: TRBV4-1; CDR3 protein: CASSQGVLAGGPGTDTQYF; CDR3 DNA: TGCGCCAGCAGCCAAGGAGTACTAGCGGGGGGGCCGGGCACAGATACGCAGTATTTT
clone size: -; J gene: TRBJ1-5; D gene: -; V gene: TRBV18; CDR3 protein: CASSPGGGVGNQPQHF; CDR3 DNA: TGTGCCAGCTCACCGGGGGGAGGGGTCGGCAATCAGCCCCAGCATTTT
clone size: -; J gene: TRBJ2-1; D gene: -; V gene: TRBV30; CDR3 protein: CAWSSFSDEQFF; CDR3 DNA: TGTGCCTGGAGTTCCTTCTCCGATGAGCAGTTCTTC
clone size: once; J gene: TRBJ2-3; D gene: -; V gene: TRBV5-1; CDR3 protein: CASSSSLPTDTQYF; CDR3 DNA: TGCGCCAGCAGCTCCTCTCTCCCCACAGATACGCAGTATTTT
clone size: -; J gene: TRBJ2-3; D gene: TRBD1; V gene: TRBV18; CDR3 protein: CASSPRTGSTDTQYF; CDR3 DNA: TGTGCCAGCTCACCACGGACAGGGTCGACAGATACGCAGTATTTT
clone size: -; J gene: TRBJ2-3; D gene: TRBD2; V gene: TRBV3-1; CDR3 protein: CASSRAGGPTRTDTQYF; CDR3 DNA: TGTGCCAGCAGCCGAGCGGGGGGCCCTACTCGCACAGATACGCAGTATTTT
clone size: -; J gene: TRBJ1-4; D gene: -; V gene: TRBV7-9; CDR3 protein: CASSKGTGEKLFF; CDR3 DNA: TGTGCCAGCAGCAAGGGGACGGGTGAAAAACTGTTTTTT
clone size: once; J gene: TRBJ1-2; D gene: -; V gene: TRBV3-1; CDR3 protein: CASSQGYESGVGYTF; CDR3 DNA: TGTGCCAGCAGCCAAGGATACGAGTCTGGGGTTGGCTACACCTTC
clone size: -; J gene: TRBJ2-7; D gene: TRBD1; V gene: TRBV27; CDR3 protein: CASRSPGTGYYEQYF; CDR3 DNA: TGTGCCAGCAGATCCCCCGGGACAGGTTACTACGAGCAGTACTTC
clone size: once; J gene: TRBJ2-5; D gene: TRBD1; V gene: TRBV7-2; CDR3 protein: CASSLDPGGAQTQYF; CDR3 DNA: TGTGCCAGCAGCTTAGATCCAGGGGGCGCGCAGACCCAGTACTTC
clone size: -; J gene: TRBJ1-2; D gene: TRBD1; V gene: TRBV27; CDR3 protein: CASRARDRGDGGYTF; CDR3 DNA: TGTGCCAGCAGGGCCCGGGACAGGGGTGATGGTGGCTACACCTTC
clone size: few; J gene: TRBJ1-6; D gene: -; V gene: TRBV12-3/TRBV12-4; CDR3 protein: CASSWGGYNSPLHF; CDR3 DNA: TGTGCCAGCAGTTGGGGCGGGTATAATTCCCCCCTCCACTTT
clone size: -; J gene: TRBJ2-5; D gene: -; V gene: TRBV6-2/TRBV6-3; CDR3 protein: CASSYRGSQETQYF; CDR3 DNA: TGTGCCAGCAGTTACAGGGGATCCCAAGAGACCCAGTACTTC
clone size: -; J gene: TRBJ2-5; D gene: TRBD2; V gene: TRBV5-1; CDR3 protein: CASRTSGGRETQYF; CDR3 DNA: TGCGCCAGCAGAACTAGCGGGGGTAGAGAGACCCAGTACTTC
clone size: -; J gene: TRBJ1-6; D gene: -; V gene: TRBV6-1; CDR3 protein: CASGSADGSSYNSPLHF; CDR3 DNA: TGTGCCAGCGGGTCCGCGGATGGGAGCTCCTATAATTCACCCCTCCACTTT
clone size: -; J gene: TRBJ2-2; D gene: TRBD1; V gene: TRBV7-7; CDR3 protein: CASSLRPGQGFGVDGELFF; CDR3 DNA: TGTGCTAGCAGCTTGAGACCCGGACAGGGATTCGGAGTAGACGGGGAGCTGTTTTTT
clone size: -; J gene: TRBJ2-4; D gene: -; V gene: TRBV20-1; CDR3 protein: CSAHDRAGAAKNIQYF; CDR3 DNA: TGCAGTGCTCATGACAGGGCGGGAGCAGCCAAAAACATTCAGTACTTC
clone size: -; J gene: TRBJ1-6; D gene: -; V gene: TRBV9; CDR3 protein: CASSVGAGGINSPLHF; CDR3 DNA: TGTGCCAGCAGCGTAGGGGCAGGTGGCATCAATTCACCCCTCCACTTT
clone size: -; J gene: TRBJ2-2; D gene: -; V gene: TRBV30; CDR3 protein: CAWSLIIGVGTGELFF; CDR3 DNA: TGTGCCTGGAGTCTCATCATCGGCGTTGGCACCGGGGAGCTGTTTTTT
clone size: -; J gene: TRBJ1-1; D gene: TRBD1; V gene: TRBV19; CDR3 protein: CASGQGWAFF; CDR3 DNA: TGTGCCAGCGGACAGGGTTGGGCTTTCTTT
clone size: -; J gene: TRBJ2-1; D gene: -; V gene: TRBV20-1; CDR3 protein: CSARDWLQGPNNEQFF; CDR3 DNA: TGCAGTGCTAGAGATTGGTTACAGGGCCCGAACAATGAGCAGTTCTTC
clone size: once; J gene: TRBJ1-2; D gene: -; V gene: TRBV28; CDR3 protein: CASNLPGQGTYGYTF; CDR3 DNA: TGTGCCAGCAACCTGCCCGGGCAGGGAACGTATGGCTACACCTTC
clone size: -; J gene: TRBJ1-2; D gene: -; V gene: TRBV5-1; CDR3 protein: CASSLGQTYGYTF; CDR3 DNA: TGCGCCAGCAGCTTAGGACAGACCTATGGCTACACCTTC
clone size: -; J gene: TRBJ2-3; D gene: -; V gene: TRBV3-1; CDR3 protein: CASSQDLTLAHTQYF; CDR3 DNA: TGTGCCAGCAGCCAAGATCTGACCCTAGCACATACGCAGTATTTT
clone size: -; J gene: TRBJ1-1; D gene: -; V gene: TRBV5-1; CDR3 protein: CASSIAGRSNTEAFF; CDR3 DNA: TGCGCCAGCAGCATAGCGGGACGGTCGAACACTGAAGCTTTCTTT
clone size: -; J gene: TRBJ2-6; D gene: TRBD1; V gene: TRBV7-9; CDR3 protein: CASSLMGQGVSGANVLTF; CDR3 DNA: TGTGCCAGCAGCTTAATGGGACAGGGTGTGTCTGGGGCCAACGTCCTGACTTTC